Listed here are 20 T cell receptor beta chains from one sample, sequenced in a study of shared clonotypes between healthy human individuals. TCRdb's copy holds only in-frame clones and misses some; the assay was immunoSEQ multiplex PCR. The repertoire has around 2.5 million clones, 93% of them found once; the top ten carry about 0.34%. The sequencing sample was made of naive CD4+ T cells from PBMCs. Subset defined: CD45RA+ positively selected. These receptors were taken from a man aged 18 to 35 in good health. Some clones in this sample may be carry-over from other donors' samples.

The V call is TRBV19, the J call TRBJ1-1; D unclear. This CDR3 has 13 amino acids. Deletions cut 8 bases from V and 1 base from J, with 11 bases between. The germline V gene encodes CDR1 LNHDA and CDR2 SQIVND (reference sequence). The CDR3 DNA follows: TGTGCCAGTGGGAGTTTATGGAACACTGAAGCTTTCTTT. It codes for CASGSLWNTEAFF.

The chain links TRBV5-5 to TRBJ2-1; tentatively, D is TRBD1 (5 bases). The CDR3 sequence is 15 residues long. V was cut by 2 bases and J by 0 bases, with 9 bases left in between. Germline-derived CDR1 and CDR2 are SGHKS and YYEKEE (reference sequence). CDR3 nucleotides: TGTGCCAGCAGCTTTATCACAGGCTCCTACAATGAGCAGTTCTTC. Translating it yields CASSFITGSYNEQFF.

The V and J genes are TRBV7-3 and TRBJ2-1; maybe TRBD2 (6 bases). Between the trimmed V and J ends, which lost 5 bases and 7 bases, there was a span of 18 bases. The CDR3 loop spans 15 amino acids. Looked up from germline, CDR1 is SGHTA and CDR2 is FQGTGA. CDR3 coding DNA: TGTGCCAGCAGCCCCAAACGGGAGTTTAGTAATGAGCAGTTCTTC. Its protein is CASSPKREFSNEQFF. Full variable domain (outside the CDR3, taken from reference TRBV7-3 and TRBJ2-1): GAGVSQTPSNKVTEKGKYVELRCDPISGHTALYWYRQSLGQGPEFLIYFQGTGAADDSGLPNDRFFAVRPEGSVSTLKIQRTERGDSAVYLCASSPKREFSNEQFFGPGTRLTVL.

This chain connects TRBV28 to TRBJ2-1; the match to TRBD1 covers 7 bases. The CDR3 sequence is 16 residues long. Germline V gene lookup returns CDR1 MDHEN and CDR2 SYDVKM. V trimming: 8 bases; J trimming: 0 bases; junction bases outside the gene matches: 10. CDR3: CASHQTGASSYNEQFF. Written as DNA, the CDR3 is TGTGCCAGCCACCAAACAGGGGCGAGCTCCTACAATGAGCAGTTCTTC.

This chain connects TRBV7-2 to TRBJ1-1, with D perhaps matching TRBD1 (6 bases). The CDR3 has 17 amino acids. The germline V gene has CDR1 SGHTA and CDR2 FQGNSA. Deletions cut 5 bases from V and 1 base from J, with 20 bases between. The CDR3 reads CASSLTKTGRGNTEAFF. The CDR3 nucleotides are TGTGCCAGCAGCCTGACTAAGACAGGACGGGGGAACACTGAAGCTTTCTTT.

The chain links TRBV11-2 to TRBJ2-7; TRBD2 matches 7 bases. Per the germline V gene, CDR1 is SGHAT and CDR2 is FQNNGV. J gave up 4 bases and V 5 bases, and 8 bases lay outside the gene matches. The CDR3 extends over 14 amino acids. Written as DNA, the CDR3 is TGTGCCAGCAGCCCGCCGGGACTACTTTACGAGCAGTACTTC. Amino acid sequence: CASSPPGLLYEQYF. Together with reference TRBV11-2 and TRBJ2-7, the CDR3 gives the full variable domain: EAGVAQSPRYKIIEKRQSVAFWCNPISGHATLYWYQQILGQGPKLLIQFQNNGVVDDSQLPKDRFSAERLKGVDSTLKIQPAKLEDSAVYLCASSPPGLLYEQYFGPGTRLTVT.

The V and J genes are TRBV10-3 and TRBJ2-5; D may be TRBD1 or TRBD2 (6 bases each). CDR1 ENHRY and CDR2 SYGVKD come from the germline V gene. The V end was cut by 4 bases, the J end by 2 bases, with 14 bases between. CDR3 length: 15 amino acids. The CDR3 sequence is CAISAAGQLQETQYF. As DNA, the CDR3 is TGTGCCATCAGTGCGGCGGGACAACTGCAAGAGACCCAGTACTTC.

This chain uses TRBV9 with TRBJ2-5; 12 nucleotides align to TRBD1. The J call is doubtful: the DNA matches TRBJ2-7 better. Germline CDR1 is SGDLS and CDR2 is YYNGEE. The CDR3 consists of 15 residues. The chain's CDR3 is CASSLRDRGLYEQYF. The CDR3 region has the DNA TGTGCCAGCAGCCTGAGGGACAGGGGGCTCTACGAGCAGTACTTC.

The rearrangement uses TRBV9 and TRBJ2-1, with D maybe TRBD1 (6 bases). CDR1 SGDLS and CDR2 YYNGEE come from the germline V gene. V lost 0 bases and J 4 bases, leaving 11 bases between the germline ends. The CDR3 has 15 amino acids. The CDR3 DNA sequence: TGTGCCAGCAGCGTAGTTGGGGACACATACAATGAGCAGTTCTTC. Translating it yields CASSVVGDTYNEQFF.

The CDR3 coding sequence is TGTGCCAGCAGTTACACCGCCGGGACGTCGGTGGAAGCCCAGCATTTT. Its translation is CASSYTAGTSVEAQHF. The genes are TRBV6-6 and TRBJ1-5, with TRBD1 as a possible D gene (5 bases). The V end lost 2 bases, the J end lost 11 bases, and 22 bases lay between the germline ends. The CDR3 runs to 16 residues. Per the germline V gene, CDR1 is MNHNY and CDR2 is SVGAGI (reference sequence).

J is TRBJ1-1 and V is TRBV18; the D gene is possibly TRBD1 (6 bases). The CDR3 is made up of 16 amino acids. V was pared by 3 bases and J by 5 bases, with 19 bases between. CDR1 and CDR2 (germline): KGHSH, LQKENI. The CDR3 bases are TGTGCCAGCTCACCCAAGGGCCAGGGGAAAAAGACTGAAGCTTTCTTT. As protein: CASSPKGQGKKTEAFF.

The chain carries TRBV7-6 and TRBJ2-7, with TRBD2 matching over 10 bases. Germline V gene lookup returns CDR1 SGHVS and CDR2 FNYEAQ. Trimming cost V 5 bases and J 0 bases; bases outside gene matches: 13. The CDR3 totals 18 residues. The DNA for the CDR3 is TGTGCCAGCAGCATTAGGGGGGGACCTAGCGGGAGCTCCTACGAGCAGTACTTC. This gives the protein CASSIRGGPSGSSYEQYF.

The V and J genes are TRBV5-8 and TRBJ1-2, with D unresolved. CDR3 length: 13 residues. Germline CDR1 is SGHTS and CDR2 is YDEGEE. Trimming pared 2 bases from V and 4 bases from J, leaving 9 bases between. The CDR3 reads CASSFGIPYGYTF. DNA for the CDR3: TGTGCCAGCAGCTTTGGGATTCCCTATGGCTACACCTTC.

This clone was detected only once. The V and J genes are TRBV19 and TRBJ1-3; a possible D gene is TRBD1 (6 bases). The CDR3 is made up of 15 amino acids. Per the germline V gene, CDR1 is LNHDA and CDR2 is SQIVND (reference sequence). V dropped 5 bases and J dropped 4 bases, with 15 bases sitting between them. The CDR3 region has the DNA TGTGCCAGTAGTGAACAGGGATCGGCAGGAAACACCATATATTTT. It translates to CASSEQGSAGNTIYF.

The V gene is TRBV5-1, the J gene TRBJ2-2; D call uncertain. The CDR3 has 15 amino acids. Trimming removed 0 bases from V and 0 bases from J, with 6 bases in between. The V gene's germline CDR1 is SGHRS and CDR2 YFSETQ. As DNA, the CDR3 is TGCGCCAGCAGCTTGGTTAGTACGAACACCGGGGAGCTGTTTTTT. This codes for CASSLVSTNTGELFF.

The chain couples TRBV30 to TRBJ1-4; TRBD1 matches at 9 bases. Germline CDR1 GTSNPN, CDR2 SVGIG (reference sequence). V was pared by 3 bases and J by 5 bases, with 1 base of the junction left unmatched. The CDR3 is 13 amino acids. CDR3 protein: CAWRGTGNEKLFF. The CDR3 nucleotides read TGTGCCTGGAGAGGGACAGGGAATGAAAAACTGTTTTTT. Full variable domain (remainder filled in from reference TRBV30 and TRBJ1-4): SQTIHQWPATLVQPVGSPLSLECTVEGTSNPNLYWYRQAAGRGLQLLFYSVGIGQISSEVPQNLSASRPQDRQFILSSKKLLLSDSGFYLCAWRGTGNEKLFFGSGTQLSVL.

The table lists this clone with a count of one. Different DNA sequences within this sample yield the same CDR3. V gene TRBV27 combines with J gene TRBJ1-5; D is ambiguous. Germline values: CDR1 MNHEY, CDR2 SMNVEV (reference sequence). The V end was cut by 6 bases, the J end by 2 bases, with 11 bases between. This CDR3 region has 14 residues. In DNA form, the CDR3 reads TGTGCCAGCAGCCTCAGGCGGGGCAATCAGCCCCAGCATTTT. This sequence encodes CASSLRRGNQPQHF.

This clone came up once. Other DNA sequences in this specimen translate into the identical CDR3. The J gene is TRBJ2-1, the V gene TRBV20-1, with D possibly matching TRBD2 (5 bases). The CDR3 has 11 residues. Trimming left V 6 bases short and J 5 bases short, with 8 bases between. Germline V gene lookup returns CDR1 DFQATT and CDR2 SNEGSKA (reference sequence). The DNA for the CDR3 is TGCAGTGCCGCGGGCCACAATGAGCAGTTCTTC. Translating gives CSAAGHNEQFF.

The genes are TRBV27 and TRBJ2-1, with 9 bases that match TRBD1. The CDR3 consists of 16 residues. With 7 bases clipped from V and 4 bases from J, the junction kept 11 bases outside the gene matches. From germline, CDR1 is MNHEY and CDR2 SMNVEV (reference sequence). Written as DNA, the CDR3 is TGTGCCAGCAACGAACAGGGGGCTGGACGTTACAATGAGCAGTTCTTC. Translating gives CASNEQGAGRYNEQFF.

The rearrangement joins TRBV5-1 to TRBJ2-3, with TRBD2 as a possible D gene (6 bases). The V end lost 4 bases, the J end lost 6 bases, and 12 bases lay between the germline ends. The V gene's germline CDR1 is SGHRS and CDR2 YFSETQ. The CDR3 extends over 13 amino acids. In DNA form, the CDR3 reads TGCGCCAGCAGCCGCGGGACCGACGATACGCAGTATTTT. This translates into CASSRGTDDTQYF.